Listed here is a single TCR beta chain. No cognate antigen has been identified for it. Base-call qualities are not available, and no considerably larger clone is one nucleotide away. The germline V gene encodes CDR1 SGDLS and CDR2 YYNGEE. V is reduced by 5 bases and J by 0 bases, leaving a spacing of 11 bases between them. Measured from the cysteine to the phenylalanine, the CDR3 is 14 residues long. The entry retains the CDR3 DNA only, 42 bases that are in frame from base 1. The CDR3 regions of human TCRbeta chains were analyzed by immunosequencing. The study's processing was this. TCRs in the repertoires were matched against a reference library of SARS-CoV-2-specific TCRs that had been generated with the MIRA antigen-specificity platform. Breadth was defined as the fraction of unique TCRs that were SARS-CoV-2-associated. Depth was defined as the fraction of total T cells that were SARS-CoV-2-associated. Each spike-specific TCR was assigned to its reactive spike region and to a CD4 or CD8 class using the MIRA data. Log10-transformed breadth and depth values were compared by one-way ANOVA with Sidak's multiple comparisons tests. TCRdb took over this immuneACCESS table, retaining in-frame rearrangements with V and J assigned. Such tables are incomplete; in checked studies, under half of the missing clones stem from an unresolved V gene, and the remainder is unexplained. The V and J calls and the clone size are those of that table, but D and trimming were determined from the DNA. The sample table holds about 150,000 clones, of which 70% to 90% were seen once. About 4.9% of the sample rests with the top ten.

This specimen belongs to a study of T cell responses to AZD1222 COVID-19 vaccine (dated by TCRdb to the early 2020s). With regard to the full study: TCR sequencing was performed for about 240 trial participants, of whom roughly 200 were given two doses of AZD1222 and approximately 25 were given two doses of MenACWY control vaccine. Trial participants were enrolled into age subgroups of 18-55, 56-69 and 70-plus years, which contained about 160, 30 and 59 TCR-sequenced participants, respectively. The investigation overall reported the following: Epitopes outside the regions mutated in the B.1.351 and B.1.1.7 variants were reportedly recognized by nearly half of the unique spike-specific TCRs. The vaccine-associated CD4 TCRs covered the entire spike protein, and the dominant responses fell in regions 160-218 and 743-854. Most participants were white British and females outnumbered males, and the authors suggested that clonal diversity may have been underestimated. Conclusions about previously exposed vaccinees are limited because only six or seven AZD1222 recipients were SARS-CoV-2 seropositive at baseline. After two AZD1222 doses, spike-specific TCR breadth and depth were significantly higher than at day 0 and than in MenACWY recipients. In the small 56-69-year group, the increase in depth fell short of significance, most likely because of low power. Because no day 14 peak-response samples were available, repertoires were characterized only after the peak T cell response.

The sample's time point, from its label and the paper: about 28 days (+/-7) after the second vaccine dose. The treatment or condition label for this specimen denotes: meningococcal conjugate vaccine given as trial control. The vaccinee samples were drawn from two UK trials, COV001 and COV002, one of which was a single-blind randomized controlled phase 2/3 trial testing AZD1222 (ChAdOx1 nCoV-19) in healthy adults. For TCRbeta chain sequencing, PBMC samples from trial participants were taken at day 0 and at day 28 after the second dose. The TCR was taken from an adult who received the MenACWY meningococcal vaccine as a control. The material sequenced was peripheral blood, taken 28 days after the second dose of the MenACWY control vaccine. Recombination joined TRBV9 with TRBJ1-2; a confident D gene designation cannot be given. CDR3 reads: CASRAGSSNYGYTF. The DNA is TGTGCCAGCAGGGCCGGGTCGTCTAACTATGGCTACACCTTC. The entire variable domain, with the stretches around the CDR3 drawn from the reference TRBV9 and TRBJ1-2 proteins, is DSGVTQTPKHLITATGQRVTLRCSPRSGDLSVYWYQQSLDQGLQFLIQYYNGEERAKGNILERFSAQQFPDLHSELNLSSLELGDSALYFCASRAGSSNYGYTFGSGTRLTVV.